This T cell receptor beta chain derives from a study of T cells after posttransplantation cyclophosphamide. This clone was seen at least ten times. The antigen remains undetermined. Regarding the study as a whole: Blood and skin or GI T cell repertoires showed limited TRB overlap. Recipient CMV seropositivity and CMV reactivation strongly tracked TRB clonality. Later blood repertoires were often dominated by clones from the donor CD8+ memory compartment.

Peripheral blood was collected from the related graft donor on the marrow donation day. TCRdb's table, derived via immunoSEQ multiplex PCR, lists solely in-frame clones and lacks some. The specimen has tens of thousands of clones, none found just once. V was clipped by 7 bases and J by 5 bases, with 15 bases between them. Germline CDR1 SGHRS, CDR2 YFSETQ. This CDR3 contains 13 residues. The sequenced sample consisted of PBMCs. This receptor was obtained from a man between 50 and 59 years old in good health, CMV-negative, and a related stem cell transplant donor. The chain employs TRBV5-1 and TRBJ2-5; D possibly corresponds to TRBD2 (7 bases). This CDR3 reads CASLGGAGETQYF. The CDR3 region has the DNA TGCGCCAGCTTGGGGGGGGCCGGGGAGACCCAGTACTTC.